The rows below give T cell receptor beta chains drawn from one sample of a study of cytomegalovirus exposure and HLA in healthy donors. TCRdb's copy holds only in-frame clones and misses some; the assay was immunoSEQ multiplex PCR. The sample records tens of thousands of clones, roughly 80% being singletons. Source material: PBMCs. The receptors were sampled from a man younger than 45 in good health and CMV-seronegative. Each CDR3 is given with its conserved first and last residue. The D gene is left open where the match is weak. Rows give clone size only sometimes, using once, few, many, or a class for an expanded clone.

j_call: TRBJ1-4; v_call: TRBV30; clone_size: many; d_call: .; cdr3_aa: CAWSGQNAGAANEKLFF; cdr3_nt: TGTGCCTGGAGTGGACAAAATGCAGGGGCGGCTAATGAAAAACTGTTTTTT
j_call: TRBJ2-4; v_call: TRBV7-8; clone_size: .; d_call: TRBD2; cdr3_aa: CASSSRGTNRGGIQYF; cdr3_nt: TGTGCCAGCAGCTCCCGAGGGACCAACCGGGGGGGCATTCAGTACTTC
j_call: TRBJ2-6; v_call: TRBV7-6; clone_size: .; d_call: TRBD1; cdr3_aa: CASSPRVTGSGANVLTF; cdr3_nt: TGTGCCAGCAGCCCCAGAGTGACAGGGTCCGGGGCCAACGTCCTGACTTTC
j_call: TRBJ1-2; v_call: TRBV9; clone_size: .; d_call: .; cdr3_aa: CASTGNRGYTF; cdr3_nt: TGTGCCAGCACCGGTAATCGCGGCTACACCTTC
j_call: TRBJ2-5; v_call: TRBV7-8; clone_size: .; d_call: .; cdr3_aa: CASSSSLSRKETQYF; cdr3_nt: TGTGCCAGCAGTTCATCCTTGTCGAGAAAAGAGACCCAGTACTTC
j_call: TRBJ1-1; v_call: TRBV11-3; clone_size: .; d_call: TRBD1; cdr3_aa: CASSSEGALNTEAFF; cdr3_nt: TGTGCCAGCAGCTCAGAGGGGGCACTGAACACTGAAGCTTTCTTT
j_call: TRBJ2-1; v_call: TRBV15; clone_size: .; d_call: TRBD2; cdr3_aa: CATSRDSGRANEQFF; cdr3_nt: TGTGCCACCAGCAGAGATAGCGGGAGGGCCAATGAGCAGTTCTTC
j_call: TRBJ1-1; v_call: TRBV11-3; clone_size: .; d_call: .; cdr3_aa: CASSLALGRPEAFF; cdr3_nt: TGTGCCAGCAGCTTAGCCCTGGGGCGACCTGAAGCTTTCTTT
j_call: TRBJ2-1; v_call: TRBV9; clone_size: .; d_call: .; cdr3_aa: CASSVGDTLNEQFF; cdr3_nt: TGTGCCAGCAGCGTAGGCGACACCCTCAATGAGCAGTTCTTC
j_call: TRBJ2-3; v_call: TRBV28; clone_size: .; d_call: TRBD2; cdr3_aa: CASRSGGPVQDTQYF; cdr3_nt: TGTGCCAGCAGATCGGGGGGGCCGGTACAAGATACGCAGTATTTT
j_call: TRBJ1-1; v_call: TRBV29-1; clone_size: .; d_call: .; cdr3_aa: CSVEALGQVTEAFF; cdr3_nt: TGCAGCGTTGAAGCCCTAGGACAAGTCACTGAAGCTTTCTTT
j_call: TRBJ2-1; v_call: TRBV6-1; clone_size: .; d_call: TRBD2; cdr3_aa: CASSEASGTTPPRNEQFF; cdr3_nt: TGTGCCAGCAGTGAAGCCTCCGGGACTACTCCTCCTCGCAATGAGCAGTTCTTC
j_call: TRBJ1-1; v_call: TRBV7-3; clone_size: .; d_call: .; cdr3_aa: CASSQARMNTEAFF; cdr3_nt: TGTGCCAGCAGCCAGGCACGCATGAACACTGAAGCTTTCTTT
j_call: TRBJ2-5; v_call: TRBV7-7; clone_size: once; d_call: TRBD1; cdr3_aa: CASSLGFGQGRETQYF; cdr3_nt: TGTGCTAGCAGCTTAGGATTCGGACAGGGAAGGGAGACCCAGTACTTC
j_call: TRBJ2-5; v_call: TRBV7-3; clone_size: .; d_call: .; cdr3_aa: CASSLSQNGETQYF; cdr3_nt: TGTGCCAGCAGCTTAAGCCAGAACGGGGAGACCCAGTACTTC
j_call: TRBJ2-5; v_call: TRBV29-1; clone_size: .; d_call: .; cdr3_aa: CSAQAGGFQETQYF; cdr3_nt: TGCAGCGCCCAGGCTGGGGGGTTCCAAGAGACCCAGTACTTC
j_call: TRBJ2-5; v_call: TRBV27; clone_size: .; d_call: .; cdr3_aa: CASSLSRGRETQYF; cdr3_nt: TGTGCCAGCAGTTTAAGCAGGGGGAGGGAGACCCAGTACTTC
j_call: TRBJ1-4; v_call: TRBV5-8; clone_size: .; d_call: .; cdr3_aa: CASSLGQVPTNEKLFF; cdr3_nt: TGTGCCAGCAGCTTGGGGCAGGTCCCAACTAATGAAAAACTGTTTTTT
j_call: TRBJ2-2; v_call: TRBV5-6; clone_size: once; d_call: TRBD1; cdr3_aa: CASSRTGNTGELFF; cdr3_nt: TGTGCCAGCAGCAGGACAGGGAACACCGGGGAGCTGTTTTTT
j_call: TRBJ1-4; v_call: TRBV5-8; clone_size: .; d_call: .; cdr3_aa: CASSLAGRGNEKLFF; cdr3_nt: TGTGCCAGCAGCTTGGCCGGTAGGGGGAATGAAAAACTGTTTTTT
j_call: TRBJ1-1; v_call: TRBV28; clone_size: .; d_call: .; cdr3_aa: CASSIPWQGNTEAFF; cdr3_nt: TGTGCCAGCAGTATACCATGGCAGGGGAACACTGAAGCTTTCTTT
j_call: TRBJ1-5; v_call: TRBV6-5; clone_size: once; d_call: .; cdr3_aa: CASSYRGNQPQHF; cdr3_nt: TGTGCCAGCAGTTACCGTGGCAATCAGCCCCAGCATTTT
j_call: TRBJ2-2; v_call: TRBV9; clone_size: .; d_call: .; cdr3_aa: CASSASWGGAYSTGELFF; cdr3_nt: TGTGCCAGCAGCGCCTCCTGGGGGGGGGCCTATAGCACCGGGGAGCTGTTTTTT
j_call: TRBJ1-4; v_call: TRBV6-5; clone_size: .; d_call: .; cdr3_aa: CASSYSILANEKLFF; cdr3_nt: TGTGCCAGCAGTTACTCGATTCTTGCGAATGAAAAACTGTTTTTT
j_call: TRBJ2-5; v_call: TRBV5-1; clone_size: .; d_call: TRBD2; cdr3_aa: CASSSTGTSQETQYF; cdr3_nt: TGCGCCAGCAGCTCTACCGGGACTAGCCAAGAGACCCAGTACTTC
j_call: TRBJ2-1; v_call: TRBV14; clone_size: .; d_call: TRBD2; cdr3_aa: CASSPRGFSSGSVHEQFF; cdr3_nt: TGTGCCAGCAGTCCAAGGGGGTTCAGTAGCGGGAGTGTCCATGAGCAGTTCTTC
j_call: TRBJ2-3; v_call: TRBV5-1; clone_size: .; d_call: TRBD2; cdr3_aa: CASSYRLAGSTDTQYF; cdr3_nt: TGCGCCAGCAGTTATCGACTAGCGGGGAGCACAGATACGCAGTATTTT
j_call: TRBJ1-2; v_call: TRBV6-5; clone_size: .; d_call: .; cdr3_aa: CASSPGQGLSYGYTF; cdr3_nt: TGTGCCAGCAGTCCCGGGCAGGGGTTATCCTATGGCTACACCTTC
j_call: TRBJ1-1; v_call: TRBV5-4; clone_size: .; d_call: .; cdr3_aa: CASSYGTPLMNTEAFF; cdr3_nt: TGTGCCAGCAGCTACGGGACACCCCTCATGAACACTGAAGCTTTCTTT
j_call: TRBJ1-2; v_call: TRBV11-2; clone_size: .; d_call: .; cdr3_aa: CASSFSNYGYTF; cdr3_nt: TGTGCCAGCAGCTTTTCAAACTATGGCTACACCTTC
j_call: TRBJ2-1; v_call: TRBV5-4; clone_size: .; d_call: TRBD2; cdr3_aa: CASSPPRTSGEYNEQFF; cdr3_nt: TGTGCCAGCAGCCCACCACGGACTAGCGGTGAATACAATGAGCAGTTCTTC
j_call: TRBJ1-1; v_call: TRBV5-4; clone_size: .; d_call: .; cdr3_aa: CASSGGRNTEAFF; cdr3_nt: TGTGCCAGCAGCGGAGGCCGGAACACTGAAGCTTTCTTT
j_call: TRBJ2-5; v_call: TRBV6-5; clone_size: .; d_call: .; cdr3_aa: CASSYRGLETQYF; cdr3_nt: TGTGCCAGCAGTTACAGGGGCCTAGAGACCCAGTACTTC
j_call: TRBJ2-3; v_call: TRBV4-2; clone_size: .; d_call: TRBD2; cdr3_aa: CASSQVTSGKTSTDTQYF; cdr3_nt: TGTGCCAGCAGCCAAGTGACTAGCGGAAAAACTTCCACAGATACGCAGTATTTT
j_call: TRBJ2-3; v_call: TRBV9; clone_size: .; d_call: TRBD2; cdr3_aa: CASSVFAGGLTDTQYF; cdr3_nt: TGTGCCAGCAGCGTGTTCGCGGGGGGCCTCACAGATACGCAGTATTTT